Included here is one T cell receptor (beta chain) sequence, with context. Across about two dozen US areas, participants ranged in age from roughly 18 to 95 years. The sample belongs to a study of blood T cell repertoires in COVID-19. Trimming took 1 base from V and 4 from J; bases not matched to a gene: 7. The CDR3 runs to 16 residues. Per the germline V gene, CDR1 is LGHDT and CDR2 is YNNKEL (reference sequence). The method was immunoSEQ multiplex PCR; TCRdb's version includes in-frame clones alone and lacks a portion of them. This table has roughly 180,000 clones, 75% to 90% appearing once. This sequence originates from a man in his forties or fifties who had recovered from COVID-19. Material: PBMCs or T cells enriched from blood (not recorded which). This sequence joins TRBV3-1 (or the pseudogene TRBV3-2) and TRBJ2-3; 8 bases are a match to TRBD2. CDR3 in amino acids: CASSQGTGGFADTQYF. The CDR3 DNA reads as TGTGCCAGCAGCCAAGGAACGGGAGGGTTTGCAGATACGCAGTATTTT.